Each of the 20 T cell receptor beta chains below was sequenced from the same sample in a study of metastatic and nonmetastatic thyroid tumors. All patients reached thyroid surgery having received no treatment beforehand. Using MiXCR, TCRdb reanalyzed the PCR reads. The repertoire holds roughly 25,000 clones, with about a quarter as singletons. The sequenced sample consisted of blood. All receptors derive from a male donor with papillary thyroid cancer or a benign thyroid nodule (not recorded which). Some clones in this sample may be carry-over from other donors' samples.

Comments on this clone: Germline and junction disagree at one end, which may indicate a read error. V usage is TRBV12-5 and J usage is TRBJ2-5, with D unresolved. The germline gives CDR1 LGHNT, CDR2 FRNRAP. CDR3 length: 15 residues. The CDR3 DNA reads as TGTGATAGTGGTTTGGGCAGTCAGGTCCAAGAGAGACAGTACTTC. It yields the protein CDSGLGSQVQERQYF.

This clone was recorded many times. The chain has TRBV18 and TRBJ2-4; 9 bases agree with TRBD2. Per germline, CDR1 KGHSH and CDR2 LQKENI. Germline trimming cut 0 bases from V and 9 bases from J; bases unmatched to any gene: 9. CDR3 length: 16 residues. Here the CDR3 reads CASSPPGIIAGVIQYF. CDR3 nucleotides: TGTGCCAGCTCACCACCCGGGATAATAGCGGGAGTCATTCAGTACTTC. Full variable domain (remainder filled in from reference TRBV18 and TRBJ2-4): NAGVMQNPRHLVRRRGQEARLRCSPMKGHSHVYWYRQLPEEGLKFMVYLQKENIIDESGMPKERFSAEFPKEGPSILRIQQVVRGDSAAYFCASSPPGIIAGVIQYFGAGTRLSVL.

This clone has a count of ten or more. The CDR3 protein is CASSLDSNQPQHF. The DNA of the CDR3 is TGCGCCAGCAGCTTGGATAGCAATCAGCCCCAGCATTTT. The chain carries TRBV5-1 and TRBJ1-5; D uncertain. The V end lost 0 bases, the J end lost 0 bases, and 1 base lay between the germline ends. Per germline, CDR1 SGHRS and CDR2 YFSETQ. CDR3 length equals 13 residues.

Ten or more counts support this clone. J is TRBJ2-1 and V is TRBV4-2, with a possible D match to TRBD2 (6 bases). This CDR3 is built from 15 residues. Germline CDR1 reads LGHNA; CDR2 reads YNFKEQ. V was pared by 1 base and J by 8 bases, with 15 bases between. As DNA, the CDR3 is TGTGCCAGCAGCCAAGTAGCGGAGGGCTTAGATGAGCAGTTCTTC. Translating gives CASSQVAEGLDEQFF.

This clone occurred many times. CDR3 DNA sequence: TGTGCCAGCAGCTTAGATAACTACGAGCAGTACTTC. It is translated as CASSLDNYEQYF. The rearrangement links TRBV7-6 to TRBJ2-7; D gene uncertain. Trimming cost V 1 base and J 3 bases, with 4 bases left between them. Germline CDR1 reads SGHVS; CDR2 reads FNYEAQ. CDR3 length: 12 amino acids.

The chain joins TRBV5-1 to TRBJ1-2; the match to TRBD1 covers 9 bases. Germline CDR1 SGHRS, CDR2 YFSETQ. CDR3 length equals 16 residues. V lost 4 bases and J lost 4; bases outside the gene matches: 11. CDR3 region: CASSPIPTTGGYGYTF. In DNA, the CDR3 is TGCGCCAGCAGCCCCATACCCACGACAGGGGGCTATGGCTACACCTTC. Drawing the rest from reference TRBV5-1 and TRBJ1-2, the complete variable domain is KAGVTQTPRYLIKTRGQQVTLSCSPISGHRSVSWYQQTPGQGLQFLFEYFSETQRNKGNFPGRFSGRQFSNSRSEMNVSTLELGDSALYLCASSPIPTTGGYGYTFGSGTRLTVV.

As for this clone: This CDR3 is also generated by other DNA sequences in the sample. The rearrangement joins TRBV20-1 to TRBJ1-1, with 8 bases matching TRBD1. The CDR3 has 17 residues. CDR1 and CDR2 (germline): DFQATT, SNEGSKA (reference sequence). The V gene end was trimmed by 0 bases and the J gene end by 6 bases; junction bases not matched to a gene: 15. The CDR3 spells CSARDRTGTAQGAEAFF. DNA for the CDR3: TGCAGTGCTAGAGACAGAACCGGGACAGCACAGGGGGCTGAAGCTTTCTTT.

This clone has only one observation. The CDR3 does not end in the conserved phenylalanine or tryptophan, so this is likely a read error. V gene TRBV20-1 combines with J gene TRBJ2-5; a weak D match, TRBD2 (6 bases). Trimming shortened V by 6 bases and J by 2 bases, and 16 bases separated the two germline ends. The CDR3 runs 14 residues. Germline V gene data show CDR1 as DFQATT and CDR2 as SNEGSKA (reference sequence). The CDR3 loop reads CSAGGEHDQETQYV. CDR3 nucleotide sequence: TGCAGTGCGGGGGGTGAGCACGATCAAGAGACCCAGTACGTC.

This clone was counted between two and nine times. This chain joins TRBV12-3 or TRBV12-4 and TRBJ1-3, with TRBD1 identical over 7 bases. Unmatched junction bases numbered 8, after V lost 6 bases and J lost 0 bases. The CDR3 spans 16 residues. Here the CDR3 DNA reads TGTGCCAGCAGCGGCAGGACAGGATCCTCTGGAAACACCATATATTTT. It is translated as CASSGRTGSSGNTIYF.

V usage is TRBV6-1 and J usage is TRBJ2-7; D assignment may be TRBD1 or TRBD2 (5 bases each). V was shortened by 9 bases and J by 2 bases, with 26 bases between the two germline ends. Germline-derived CDR1 and CDR2 are MNHNS and SASEGT. There are 17 residues in the CDR3. CDR3 nucleotide sequence: TGTGCCAGAAGAACTCTAAAAACCGGGACGTACACCTACGAGCAGTACTTC. Translating gives CARRTLKTGTYTYEQYF.

This clone was found a few times. The V gene is TRBV5-1, the J gene TRBJ2-3; D might be TRBD1 or TRBD2, each matching 5 bases. This CDR3 is built from 15 residues. The germline V gene has CDR1 SGHRS and CDR2 YFSETQ. V gave up 0 bases and J gave up 4 bases, with 12 bases separating them. Here the CDR3 reads CASSLDGPGPDTQYF. The CDR3 nucleotides read TGCGCCAGCAGCTTGGACGGCCCGGGACCAGATACGCAGTATTTT.

This clone occurred once. A junction boundary mismatches the germline segment, possibly from a read error. This chain connects TRBV11-2 to TRBJ2-2; 9 bases match TRBD2. In germline, CDR1 is SGHAT, CDR2 FQNNGV. The CDR3 is made up of 16 amino acids. The DNA of the CDR3 is TGTGCCAGCAGCCCGATGACTAGCGGAAACACAGGGGAGATGTTTTTT. Translated: CASSPMTSGNTGEMFF. The variable domain in full, completed from reference TRBV11-2 and TRBJ2-2, reads EAGVAQSPRYKIIEKRQSVAFWCNPISGHATLYWYQQILGQGPKLLIQFQNNGVVDDSQLPKDRFSAERLKGVDSTLKIQPAKLEDSAVYLCASSPMTSGNTGEMFFGEGSRLTVL.

V and J are TRBV6-9 and TRBJ1-6; D unresolved. Germline CDR1 and CDR2: MNHGY and SVAAGI. V lost 11 bases, J lost 6 bases, and 11 bases lay in between. The CDR3 has 12 amino acids. CDR3 DNA: TGTGCCGTCTCCTCCACTAATTCACCCCTCCACTTT. Translated, it gives CAVSSTNSPLHF.

This clone was seen repeatedly, ten times or more. V gene TRBV2 combines with J gene TRBJ2-2, with a tentative D call TRBD1 (6 bases). The CDR3 consists of 13 residues. V lost 3 bases, J lost 6 bases, and 8 bases lay in between. CDR1 and CDR2 (germline): SNHLY, FYNNEI. The CDR3 is CASSDRGAGELFF. CDR3 nucleotide sequence: TGTGCCAGCAGTGACAGGGGTGCCGGGGAGCTGTTTTTT.

This sequence joins TRBV10-3 and TRBJ2-1, with a possible D match to TRBD2 (5 bases). Near its end, the DNA agrees better with TRBJ2-7, so the J call may be wrong. Germline CDR1 is ENHRY and CDR2 is SYGVKD. The CDR3 extends over 14 amino acids. CDR3 sequence: CAISERERYNEQYF. The CDR3 nucleotides read TGTGCCATCAGTGAGAGGGAGAGGTACAATGAGCAGTACTTC.

In its sample, this clone was seen many times. Other DNA sequences in this specimen translate into the identical CDR3. For the CDR3, the DNA is TGTGCCACCACGCGTCTAGGCATTCAGTACTTC. It is translated as CATTRLGIQYF. The chain combines TRBV6-1 with TRBJ2-4; D is unresolved. Germline CDR1 reads MNHNS; CDR2 reads SASEGT. V lost 10 bases and J 9 bases, leaving 13 bases between the germline ends. The CDR3 is 11 residues long.

In its sample, this clone was seen a few times. A read error may be the cause here, since a much bigger clone is one base away. The V and J genes are TRBV6-1 and TRBJ2-5, with 13 bases fitting TRBD2. Germline loops: CDR1 MNHNS, CDR2 SASEGT. This CDR3 comprises 15 residues. V trimming: 7 bases; J trimming: 5 bases; junction bases outside the gene matches: 7. CDR3 region: CASIPGTSGEETQYF. CDR3 DNA sequence: TGTGCCAGCATCCCCGGGACTAGCGGGGAGGAGACCCAGTACTTC.

A remark on this clone: One end of the junction varies from germline; a read error may be responsible. The chain recombines TRBV20-1 with TRBJ2-3, with D unresolved. CDR1 is DFQATT and CDR2 is SNEGSKA in the germline V gene (reference sequence). This CDR3 region has 12 residues. The CDR3 DNA reads as TGCAGTGCTAGTTTTAACACAGATACCCAGTATTTT. Residues: CSASFNTDTQYF.

V and J are TRBV6-5 and TRBJ2-7, with 9 bases identical to TRBD2. The J segment lost 3 bases and the V segment lost 2 bases, leaving 2 bases of the junction unmatched. The germline V gene encodes CDR1 MNHEY and CDR2 SVGAGI. The CDR3 runs to 14 residues. In DNA, the CDR3 is TGTGCCAGCAGTTACCGCGGGAGGGACTACGAGCAGTACTTC. It encodes CASSYRGRDYEQYF.

This clone was recorded at least ten times. The chain recombines TRBV7-8 with TRBJ1-2; no clear D gene. Germline values: CDR1 SGHVS, CDR2 FQNEAQ. The CDR3 length is 14 residues. The V end lost 1 base, the J end lost 2 bases, and 8 bases lay between the germline ends. The CDR3 sequence: CASSLEWENYGYTF. In DNA, the CDR3 is TGTGCCAGCAGCTTAGAATGGGAGAACTATGGCTACACCTTC.